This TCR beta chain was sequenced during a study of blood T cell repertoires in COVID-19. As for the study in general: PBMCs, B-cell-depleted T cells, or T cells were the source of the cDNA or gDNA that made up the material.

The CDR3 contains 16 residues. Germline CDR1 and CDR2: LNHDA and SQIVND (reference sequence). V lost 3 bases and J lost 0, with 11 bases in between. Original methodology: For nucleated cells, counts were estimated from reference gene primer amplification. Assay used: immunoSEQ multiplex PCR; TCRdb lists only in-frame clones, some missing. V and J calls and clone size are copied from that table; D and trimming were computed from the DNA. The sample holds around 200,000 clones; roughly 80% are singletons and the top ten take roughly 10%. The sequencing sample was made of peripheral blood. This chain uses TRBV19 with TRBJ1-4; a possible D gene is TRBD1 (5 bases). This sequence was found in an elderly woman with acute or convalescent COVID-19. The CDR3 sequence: CASSMPAGPTNEKLFF. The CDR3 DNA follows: TGTGCCAGTAGTATGCCGGCGGGGCCAACTAATGAAAAACTGTTTTTT.